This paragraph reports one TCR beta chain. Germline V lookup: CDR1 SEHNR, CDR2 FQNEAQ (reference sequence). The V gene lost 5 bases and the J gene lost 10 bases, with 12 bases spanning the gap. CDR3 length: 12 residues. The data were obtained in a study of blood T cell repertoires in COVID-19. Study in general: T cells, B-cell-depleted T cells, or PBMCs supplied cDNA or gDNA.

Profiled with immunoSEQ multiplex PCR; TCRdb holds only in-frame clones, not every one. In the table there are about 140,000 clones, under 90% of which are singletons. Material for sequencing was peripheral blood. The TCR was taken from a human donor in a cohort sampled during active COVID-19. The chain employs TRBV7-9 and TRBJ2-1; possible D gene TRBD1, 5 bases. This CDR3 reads CASSVTGQEQFF. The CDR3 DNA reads TGTGCCAGCAGCGTCACAGGTCAGGAGCAGTTCTTC.